A selection of T cell receptor beta chains follows, all from one sample in a study of neurological immune-mediated disorders. TCRdb recomputed calls from the 5' RACE reads with MiXCR, one row per CDR3 protein. The table lists 45,000 to 65,000 distinct CDR3 sequences, about 8% of them singletons. Specimen: PBMCs. These receptors were obtained from a woman in her forties in good health. Both conserved end residues are part of each CDR3. A D gene is named only where the DNA matches it firmly. Part of the rows lack a size; the others show once, few, many or a class for expanded clones.

J gene,D gene,clone size,V gene,CDR3 protein,CDR3 DNA
TRBJ1-1,-,many,TRBV27,CASSLSMNTEAFF,TGTGCCAGCAGTTTGTCAATGAACACTGAAGCTTTCTTT
TRBJ2-3,TRBD2,-,TRBV20-1,CSSRGLAETDTQYF,TGCAGTTCGAGGGGACTAGCGGAGACAGATACGCAGTATTTT
TRBJ2-3,TRBD2,few,TRBV2,CASSQLAGSTDTQYF,TGTGCCAGCAGTCAACTAGCGGGGAGCACAGATACGCAGTATTTT
TRBJ2-7,TRBD1,many,TRBV6-5,CASRPAGTAVYEQYF,TGTGCCAGCAGGCCCGCCGGGACAGCAGTCTACGAGCAGTACTTC
TRBJ1-1,-,many,TRBV18,CASSSNRETAFF,TGTGCCAGCTCATCGAACAGGGAGACGGCTTTCTTT
TRBJ1-2,-,many,TRBV12-3/TRBV12-4,CASSSPLDTLYGYTF,TGTGCCAGCAGTTCACCCCTTGACACATTATATGGCTACACCTTC
TRBJ2-7,TRBD2,many,TRBV12-3/TRBV12-4,CASSGMGGGVEQYF,TGTGCCAGCAGTGGCATGGGGGGAGGGGTCGAGCAGTACTTC
TRBJ1-2,-,many,TRBV5-1,CASSHDRHYGYTF,TGCGCCAGCAGCCACGACAGACACTATGGCTACACCTTC
TRBJ1-2,TRBD1,many,TRBV5-1,CASSFQGARGYTF,TGCGCCAGCAGCTTCCAGGGGGCAAGGGGCTACACCTTC
TRBJ2-7,-,many,TRBV11-1,CASSLLRVHEQYF,TGTGCCAGCAGCTTACTCCGGGTCCACGAGCAGTACTTC
TRBJ2-1,TRBD2,many,TRBV6-6,CASSRLAGGGEQFF,TGTGCCAGCAGTAGACTAGCGGGGGGCGGTGAGCAGTTCTTC
TRBJ1-1,-,many,TRBV6-2/TRBV6-3,CASSYGVEAFF,TGTGCCAGCAGTTACGGTGTTGAAGCTTTCTTT
TRBJ2-7,-,many,TRBV6-5,CASSYSSPGRSYEQYF,TGTGCCAGCAGTTACTCTAGCCCGGGCCGCTCCTACGAGCAGTACTTC
TRBJ1-5,-,-,TRBV18,CASSPRGADQPQHF,TGTGCCAGCTCACCACGAGGGGCAGATCAGCCCCAGCATTTT
TRBJ2-7,TRBD2,many,TRBV7-8,CASNPLANYEQYF,TGTGCCAGCAACCCACTAGCGAACTACGAGCAGTACTTC
TRBJ2-7,-,many,TRBV5-1,CASSLGGNRIYEQYF,TGCGCCAGCAGCTTGGGGGGAAATAGAATCTACGAGCAGTACTTC
TRBJ1-2,-,-,TRBV6-5,CASRVRADYGYTF,TGTGCCAGCAGGGTCCGGGCCGACTATGGCTACACCTTC
TRBJ2-1,TRBD2,many,TRBV27,CASSLSPGGLSYNEQFF,TGTGCCAGCAGTTTATCCCCGGGGGGTCTCTCCTACAATGAGCAGTTCTTC
TRBJ1-5,-,many,TRBV7-2,CASSFTEGQPQHF,TGTGCCAGCAGCTTCACGGAAGGCCAGCCCCAGCATTTT
TRBJ1-2,-,many,TRBV20-1,CSSWGHFYGYTF,TGCAGCTCCTGGGGTCATTTTTATGGCTACACCTTC
TRBJ1-2,-,many,TRBV20-1,CSARAAVLGYTF,TGCAGTGCTAGAGCGGCAGTCCTTGGCTACACCTTC
TRBJ1-5,-,many,TRBV12-3/TRBV12-4,CASFQGRRQPQHF,TGTGCCAGCTTCCAGGGTCGCCGTCAGCCCCAGCATTTT
TRBJ2-1,TRBD1,-,TRBV27,CASSLWRGGDEQFF,TGTGCCAGCAGTTTATGGAGAGGGGGCGATGAGCAGTTCTTC
TRBJ2-1,-,-,TRBV2,CASMVLGVGDEQFF,TGTGCCAGCATGGTACTAGGAGTAGGCGATGAGCAGTTCTTC
TRBJ1-1,-,many,TRBV3-1,CASSQVAASTEAFF,TGTGCCAGCAGCCAAGTGGCAGCTTCCACTGAAGCTTTCTTT
TRBJ1-4,-,few,TRBV5-1,CASSFGQNNEKLFF,TGCGCCAGCAGCTTCGGACAGAACAATGAAAAACTGTTTTTT
TRBJ2-7,TRBD1,many,TRBV10-3,CAISGSLGQGAKHEQYF,TGTGCCATCAGTGGATCTCTTGGACAGGGGGCGAAGCACGAGCAGTACTTC
TRBJ2-3,TRBD2,many,TRBV4-3,CASSHAPTGTRNTDTQYF,TGCGCCAGCAGCCACGCCCCGACGGGGACTAGGAACACAGATACGCAGTATTTT
TRBJ2-2,-,many,TRBV7-2,CASSLWAANTGELFF,TGTGCCAGCAGCTTATGGGCAGCGAACACCGGGGAGCTGTTTTTT
TRBJ2-1,TRBD1,many,TRBV4-3,CASSQDIGTGNDEQFF,TGCGCCAGCAGCCAAGATATTGGGACAGGGAACGATGAGCAGTTCTTC
TRBJ2-7,TRBD2,many,TRBV12-3/TRBV12-4,CASSPGLAGPHEQYF,TGTGCCAGCAGCCCAGGACTAGCGGGACCCCACGAGCAGTACTTC
TRBJ2-3,-,many,TRBV5-1,CASSPDGLATSRGDTQYF,TGCGCCAGCAGCCCGGACGGGCTCGCGACCAGCAGAGGAGATACGCAGTATTTT
TRBJ2-7,TRBD2,-,TRBV20-1,CSAEPPGTRVEYF,TGCAGTGCTGAACCGCCCGGGACTAGGGTAGAGTACTTC